Presented here are 6 T cell receptor beta chains from one specimen sequenced in a study of blood T cell repertoires in COVID-19. Here immunoSEQ multiplex PCR was the method, and the copy in TCRdb shows in-frame clones only, minus some. The sample lists tens of thousands of clones, around 72% occurring once. Sequenced material: peripheral blood. These receptors came from a woman in her sixties in a cohort sampled during active or convalescent COVID-19.

The J gene is TRBJ1-2, the V gene TRBV4-1; D is unresolved. CDR3 length: 15 amino acids. Trimming took 2 bases from V and 4 from J, leaving 14 bases between them. Germline loops: CDR1 MGHRA, CDR2 YSYEKL. The CDR3 sequence is CASSQQMDRGYGYTF. CDR3 nucleotide sequence: TGCGCCAGCAGCCAACAGATGGACCGGGGCTATGGCTACACCTTC.

The chain has TRBV5-4 and TRBJ2-6, with TRBD1 matching 9 bases. CDR1 and CDR2 from the germline V gene are SGHNT and YYREEE (reference sequence). The CDR3 has 20 residues. Trimming cost V 4 bases and J 0 bases; bases outside gene matches: 14. The CDR3 DNA reads TGTGCCAGCAGCGCTCCGGGACAGGGTGGTGTTAGCTCTGGGGCCAACGTCCTGACTTTC. This codes for CASSAPGQGGVSSGANVLTF.

This clone was picked up one time. This sequence joins TRBV7-9 and TRBJ1-4, with 9 bases identical to TRBD1. There are 15 residues in the CDR3. Germline values: CDR1 SEHNR, CDR2 FQNEAQ (reference sequence). V gave up 4 bases and J gave up 6 bases; unmatched junction bases: 6. DNA for the CDR3: TGTGCCAGCAGCTCAAGGACAGGGGTTGATGAAAAACTGTTTTTT. It codes for CASSSRTGVDEKLFF.

The CDR3 sequence: CASSQLLGWETQYF. The CDR3 DNA reads as TGTGCCAGCAGCCAACTTCTCGGGTGGGAGACCCAGTACTTC. The J gene is TRBJ2-5, the V gene TRBV28; D is unclear. Trimming shortened V by 6 bases and J by 5 bases, and 16 bases separated the two germline ends. This CDR3 region has 14 residues. Germline V gene data show CDR1 as MDHEN and CDR2 as SYDVKM.

The rearrangement uses TRBV3-1 (or the pseudogene TRBV3-2) and TRBJ1-2; D is perhaps TRBD1 (6 bases). The germline V gene has CDR1 LGHDT and CDR2 YNNKEL (reference sequence). The CDR3 has 13 amino acids. Trimming cost V 3 bases and J 7 bases, with 12 bases left between them. The CDR3 DNA follows: TGTGCCAGCAGCCACGGGGGGCGAAGTGGCTACACCTTC. Protein: CASSHGGRSGYTF.

The genes are TRBV5-1 and TRBJ2-7, with TRBD1 matching 8 bases. The CDR3 is 14 amino acids. The V gene's germline CDR1 is SGHRS and CDR2 YFSETQ. V shed 0 bases and J 8 bases; nucleotides not matched to a gene: 7. This CDR3 is CASSLEGTGYQQYF. In nucleotides, the CDR3 is TGCGCCAGCAGCTTGGAGGGGACAGGATATCAGCAGTACTTC. The full variable domain, in which reference TRBV5-1 and TRBJ2-7 provide the parts outside the CDR3, is KAGVTQTPRYLIKTRGQQVTLSCSPISGHRSVSWYQQTPGQGLQFLFEYFSETQRNKGNFPGRFSGRQFSNSRSEMNVSTLELGDSALYLCASSLEGTGYQQYFGPGTRLTVT.